The sequence of this TCR beta chain was determined in a study of shared clonotypes between healthy human individuals. Findings and caveats of the study: Memory subsets had estimated richness that was generally smaller than that of naive subsets.

Comments on this clone: Its antigen is as yet unknown.

Measured with immunoSEQ multiplex PCR; TCRdb has only the in-frame clones, and not every one. This sample has about 1.4 million clones, with roughly 95% found just once. Adult donors, all healthy and HIV-negative, had no recent acute infections or vaccinations. The CDR3 is 16 residues long. Trimming at V came to 4 bases and at J to 2 bases, leaving 4 bases not matched to a gene. Germline values: CDR1 SGHTA, CDR2 FQGNSA. This sequence originates from a man younger than 45 in good health. The chain is built from TRBV7-2 and TRBJ2-1, with 11 bases identical to TRBD2. The sequencing sample was made of naive CD4+ T cells sorted from blood. Specified subset: CD45RA+ positively selected. CDR3 bases: TGTGCCAGCAGCTCCCCGGGACTAGCGGCCTACAATGAGCAGTTCTTC. As protein: CASSSPGLAAYNEQFF. Looking up the rest from reference TRBV7-2 and TRBJ2-1 gives the full variable domain: GAGVSQSPSNKVTEKGKDVELRCDPISGHTALYWYRQSLGQGLEFLIYFQGNSAPDKSGLPSDRFSAERTGGSVSTLTIQRTQQEDSAVYLCASSSPGLAAYNEQFFGPGTRLTVL.